This TCR beta chain was found in a study of blood T cell repertoires in COVID-19. Overall study context: PBMCs, B-cell-depleted T cells, or T cells were the source of the cDNA or gDNA that made up the material.

The CDR3 covers 15 residues. After removal of 5 bases from V and 4 bases from J, the junction contained 11 bases not matched to a gene. Germline lookup yields CDR1 SGHNT and CDR2 YYREEE (reference sequence). In the study's own analysis: Nucleated cell counts were estimated from reference gene primer amplification. Generated by immunoSEQ multiplex PCR, the TCRdb table keeps only in-frame clones and is missing some. The D gene and trimming were derived from the DNA, and the V and J assignments and clone size from that table. In the table there are around 250,000 clones, roughly 82% of which are singletons. Participants were aged 18 to 89 years, lived in under 25 US areas, and enrolled virtually. Which cohort a participant joined came from the clinical history participants gave.

The rearrangement joins TRBV5-4 to TRBJ2-7; 8 positions match TRBD1. The receptor was isolated from a woman aged 50 to 60 who had recovered from COVID-19. What was sequenced was PBMCs or T cells enriched from blood (not recorded which). The CDR3 is CASRTDRGGGYEQYF. Written as DNA, the CDR3 is TGTGCCAGCAGAACAGACAGGGGTGGAGGGTACGAGCAGTACTTC.